Sequencing of this T cell receptor beta chain was carried out in a study of blood T cell repertoires in COVID-19. TCRdb's table, derived via immunoSEQ multiplex PCR, lists solely in-frame clones and lacks some. The table shows tens of thousands of clones, with 85% to 90% occurring only once. The CDR3 runs to 20 residues. The TCR originated in a man aged 45-65 years with active COVID-19. The rearrangement links TRBV21-1 to TRBJ2-4; the DNA was not used to check the table's D call, TRBD1. TRBV21-1 is a recognized pseudogene. Sequencing input: peripheral blood. The CDR3 sequence: CASSKDPGTGFLLTKRIQYF. In nucleotides, the CDR3 is TGTGCCAGCAGCAAAGACCCCGGGACAGGGTTCTTGTTGACCAAACGGATTCAGTACTTC.